This T cell receptor beta chain came from a study of identical twins (dated by TCRdb to about 2016). General notes on the study: The study deep-sequenced TCR alpha and beta repertoires from monozygotic twins, unrelated adults of various ages and cord blood to test whether fetal clonotypes persist. To rule out contamination, replicate twin experiments were performed at different times with different library preparation protocols.

Every donor was a healthy Caucasian. The twin cohort comprised three pairs of female monozygotic twins, all aged about 18 to 29 years. Peripheral blood mononuclear cells were used as the source from which RNA for TCR libraries was isolated. To prepare the library, 5' RACE was applied. Reads for this sample came from an Illumina HiSeq 2000. A universal primer binding site was added through template switching, and the final cDNA carried a unique molecular identifier so that TCR cDNA molecules could be counted accurately. Specific primers in the conserved constant-segment region were used to synthesize first-strand cDNA for TCR alpha and beta chains. To control for contamination, each cDNA library was double barcoded with a SMART-Mk sample barcode plus Illumina barcodes. TruSeq adapter sequences, together with Illumina sample barcodes, were added in two successive PCR steps. The TCR alpha and beta cDNA libraries were sequenced on the Illumina HiSeq platform using custom primers. Per the original workflow: MiGEC was used to process raw reads and extract unique molecular identifiers, and MiXCR was used to find CDR3 positions. For each individual, recombination models were inferred using an EM algorithm with the repgenHMM and IGoR tools. The analysis of shared clonotypes was done with the tcR package in R, with sharing normalized by the product of cloneset sizes. Out-of-frame nonproductive sequences were analyzed to study raw recombination free of thymic and clonal selection effects. TCRdb reworked the public reads: Q25 trimming with fastp, MiXCR clone assembly, productive beta chains retained. Every entry covers one CDR3 protein and lists the most common genes and DNA from its rows. The V and J calls, along with clone size, are taken from TCRdb and not from the paper's own processing. This sample holds some 590,000 distinct CDR3 sequences; 9.6% were observed only once. The ten largest clones capture around 3.1% of the sample.

The V and J ends are trimmed by 0 bases and 5 bases, leaving 10 bases between them. Based on the germline V gene, the CDR1 and CDR2 sequences are ENHRY and SYGVKD. Taken from cysteine to phenylalanine, the CDR3 has 15 residues. The retained sequence is limited to the CDR3, 45 bases, with the frame set at the first base. Results the study describes overall, beyond this receptor: Conclusions relied on cross-sectional statistical analysis, since the same donors could not be followed over many years. Out-of-frame TCR alpha sharing in monozygotic twins was systematically underestimated by recombination models, whereas sharing between unrelated individuals was in agreement with the recombination models. Abundant cord blood beta clonotypes carried fewer insertions; young adult naive repertoires showed a weaker similar trend, while memory repertoires showed none. Compared with coincidental sharing between unrelated individuals, out-of-frame TCR alpha sequences shared between twins had an excess of sequences with low generation probability. Zero-insertion analyses could be partly confounded by invariant T cells such as MAIT and iNKT, although diverse VJ usage argued against such confounding for most clonotypes. The excess sharing between twins in beta out-of-frame sequences was weaker because fewer shared sequences reduced the signal-to-noise ratio.

This clonotype was found many times. Its antigen has not been determined. No per-base quality is available; no much larger clone lies one base away. These data are also associated with another study on yellow fever vaccine responses in identical twins. The second study's authors report: The authors reported that the T cell response to vaccination in identical twins appeared partly convergent and partly personalized. In the study, vaccine-responding T cell clones were precisely tracked in identical twins.

The rearrangement combines TRBV10-3 with TRBJ2-2; the D gene is perhaps TRBD1 or TRBD2, as each covers 5 bases. This clonotype originated in a woman aged 18-29 years in good health. The sequenced sample was PBMCs. In nucleotide form, the sequence is TGTGCCATCAGTGAGTCCGAGGGGTTGACCGGGGAGCTGTTTTTT. It codes for CAISESEGLTGELFF.